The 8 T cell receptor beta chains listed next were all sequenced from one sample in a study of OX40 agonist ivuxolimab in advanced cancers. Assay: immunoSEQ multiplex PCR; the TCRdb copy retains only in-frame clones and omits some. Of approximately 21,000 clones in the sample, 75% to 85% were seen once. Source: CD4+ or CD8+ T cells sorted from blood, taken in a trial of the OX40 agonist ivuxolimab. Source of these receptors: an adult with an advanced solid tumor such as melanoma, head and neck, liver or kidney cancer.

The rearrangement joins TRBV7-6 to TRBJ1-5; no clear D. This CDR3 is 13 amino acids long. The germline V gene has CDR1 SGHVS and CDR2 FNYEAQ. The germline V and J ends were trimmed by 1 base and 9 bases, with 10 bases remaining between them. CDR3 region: CASSLEPYWPQHF. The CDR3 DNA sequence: TGTGCCAGCAGCTTAGAGCCTTACTGGCCCCAGCATTTT.

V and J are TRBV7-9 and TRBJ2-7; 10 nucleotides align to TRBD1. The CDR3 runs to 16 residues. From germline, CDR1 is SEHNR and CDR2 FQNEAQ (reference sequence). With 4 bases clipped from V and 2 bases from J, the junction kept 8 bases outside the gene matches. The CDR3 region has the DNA TGTGCCAGCAGCTACGACAGGGGGCGAAAACCCTACGAGCAGTACTTC. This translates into CASSYDRGRKPYEQYF.

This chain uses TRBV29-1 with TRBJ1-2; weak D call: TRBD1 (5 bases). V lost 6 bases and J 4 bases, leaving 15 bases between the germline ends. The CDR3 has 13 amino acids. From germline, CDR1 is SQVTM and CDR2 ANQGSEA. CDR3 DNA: TGCAGCGTCCGGGACCCCCGGGGCTATGGCTACACCTTC. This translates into CSVRDPRGYGYTF.

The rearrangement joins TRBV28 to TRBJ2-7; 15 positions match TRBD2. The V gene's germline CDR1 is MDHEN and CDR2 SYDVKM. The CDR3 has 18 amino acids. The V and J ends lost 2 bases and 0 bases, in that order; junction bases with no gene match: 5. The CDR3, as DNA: TGTGCCAGCAGTTTAGGGGGACTAGCGGGAGGAAGCTCCTACGAGCAGTACTTC. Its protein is CASSLGGLAGGSSYEQYF.

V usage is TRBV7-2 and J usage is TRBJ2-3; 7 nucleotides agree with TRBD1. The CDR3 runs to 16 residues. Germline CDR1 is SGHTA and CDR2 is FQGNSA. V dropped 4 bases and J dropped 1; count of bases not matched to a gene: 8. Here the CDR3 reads CASSSSRQGGTDTQYF. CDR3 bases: TGTGCCAGCAGCTCCTCTCGCCAGGGGGGCACAGATACGCAGTATTTT.

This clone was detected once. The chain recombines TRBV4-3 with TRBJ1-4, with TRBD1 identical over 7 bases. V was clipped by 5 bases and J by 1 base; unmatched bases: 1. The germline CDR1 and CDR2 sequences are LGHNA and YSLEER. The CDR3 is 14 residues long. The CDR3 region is CASSRQGTNEKLFF. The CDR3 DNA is TGCGCCAGCAGCAGACAGGGAACTAATGAAAAACTGTTTTTT.

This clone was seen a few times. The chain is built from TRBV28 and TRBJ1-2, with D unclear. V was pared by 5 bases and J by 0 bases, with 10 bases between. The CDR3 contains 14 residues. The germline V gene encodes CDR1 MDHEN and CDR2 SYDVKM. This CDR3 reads CASSTLATNYGYTF. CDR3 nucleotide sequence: TGTGCCAGCAGTACCTTGGCAACTAACTATGGCTACACCTTC.

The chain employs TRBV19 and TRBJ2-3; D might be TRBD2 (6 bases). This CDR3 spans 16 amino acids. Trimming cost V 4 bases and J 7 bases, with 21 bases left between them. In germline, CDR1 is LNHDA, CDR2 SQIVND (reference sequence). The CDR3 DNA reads TGTGCCAGTAGTACTGCCCCCGCACTAGCAGTATATACGCAGTATTTT. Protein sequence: CASSTAPALAVYTQYF.